This T cell receptor (beta chain) was captured by sequencing in a study of T cell repertoires in cytomegalovirus infection. In this sample, this clonotype turned up many times. From the reads, TCRdb called clonotypes with MiXCR, one entry per CDR3 protein. Seen here are fewer than 250,000 distinct CDR3 sequences, about 12% observed once, and the top ten hold 1.5% to 2%. The germline gives CDR1 SGHTA, CDR2 FQGNSA. V shed 1 base, J shed 5 bases, and the junction held 12 bases outside the gene matches. The CDR3 contains 18 residues. The clonotype was recovered from a human donor in good health (CMV status not recorded). Some clones in this sample may be carry-over from other donors' samples. The sequencing sample was made of PBMCs. The J gene is TRBJ2-5, the V gene TRBV7-2, with 11 nucleotides matching TRBD2. The DNA of the CDR3 is TGTGCCAGCAGCTTAGGGCTAGCGGGGGGCCCCCCCGGGGAGACCCAGTACTTC. Its protein is CASSLGLAGGPPGETQYF.